This T cell receptor (beta chain) emerged from a study of response to subunit inactivated influenza vaccine. General observations from the study: Authors suggested few new T cells are recruited by each seasonal influenza vaccination.

TCRdb reprocessed the RT-PCR reads via MiXCR and lists one record per CDR3 protein. The table records approximately 500,000 distinct CDR3 sequences, 13% of them present only once. For this clonotype: The target antigen is unknown.

J gave up 1 base and V 5 bases, and 7 bases lay outside the gene matches. Germline V gives CDR1 SGHTA, CDR2 FQGNSA. The CDR3 contains 15 residues. The source material was PBMCs from blood, sampled roughly 47 days after vaccination. This rearrangement joins TRBV7-2 to TRBJ2-5, with 7 bases fitting TRBD1. The sequence came from a man aged 50 or older who received an inactivated influenza vaccine. This CDR3 is CASSTRQGTQETQYF. The CDR3 DNA reads TGTGCCAGCAGCACGAGACAGGGAACCCAAGAGACCCAGTACTTC.